Below, 22 T cell receptor beta chains from the same sample are listed, as sequenced in a study of CD8+CD57+ T cells in acquired aplastic anemia (dated by TCRdb to 2016 to 2018). Paper-wide results and their limitations: In patients, diversity was lower in CD8+CD57+ cells than in the total CD4+ and CD8+ cell pools.

Sequencing took place on an Illumina HiSeq 2000. Genomic DNA served as template for TCR beta VDJ combination and CDR3 sequence profiling. The raw public data were reprocessed by TCRdb itself: fastp quality trimming at Q25, MiXCR clonotype calling, in-frame beta chains only. Rows with one shared CDR3 protein collapse into an entry with the most common genes and DNA. The sample table lists roughly 17,000 distinct CDR3 sequences, more than 30% of them with a count of one. Together, the top ten hold about 86% of the sample. The antigens of these receptors remain unknown. The patients picked for sequencing were ones in whom flow cytometry had shown an expansion of CD8+CD57+ cells. The sample consisted of CD8+CD57+ T cells sorted from PBMCs. Read against the paper, the sample's cell subset or site label means: bead-enriched CD8+CD57+ effector memory T cells from SAA patients. Source of these receptors: a human donor with aplastic anemia.

V is TRBV5-5 and J is TRBJ2-5; no firm D call. From germline, CDR1 is SGHKS and CDR2 YYEKEE (reference sequence). CDR3 length: 14 amino acids. V lost 0 bases to trimming and J lost 2 bases, with 8 bases between them. The CDR3 DNA reads TGTGCCAGCAGCTTGGTGTCGGTTCAAGAGACCCAGTACTTC. This codes for CASSLVSVQETQYF.

CDR3 region: CASSGTSEYHEQYF. The CDR3 coding sequence is TGCGCCAGCAGCGGGACTAGCGAATACCACGAGCAGTACTTC. The chain uses TRBV5-1 and TRBJ2-7, with 10 bases matching TRBD2. Per the germline V gene, CDR1 is SGHRS and CDR2 is YFSETQ. J was trimmed by 5 bases and V by 4 bases; bases with no gene match: 6. The CDR3 has 14 residues.

This clonotype appeared many times. The chain carries TRBV4-1 and TRBJ1-3, with D hard to call. CDR3 size: 16 residues. The germline V gene encodes CDR1 MGHRA and CDR2 YSYEKL. V lost 1 base and J 0 bases, leaving 10 bases between the germline ends. The CDR3 region has the DNA TGCGCCAGCAGCCAAGGTGTCAGAGCCTCTGGAAACACCATATATTTT. This encodes CASSQGVRASGNTIYF.

The rearrangement joins TRBV12-3 or TRBV12-4 to TRBJ1-6, with D unresolved. The CDR3 sequence is 14 residues long. Trimming removed 8 bases from V and 9 bases from J, with 17 bases in between. This chain's CDR3 is CASRHLERTSPLHF. In DNA, the CDR3 is TGTGCCAGCCGACACCTGGAAAGGACTTCACCCCTCCACTTT.

This chain connects TRBV7-3 to TRBJ2-7; maybe TRBD2 (6 bases). The CDR3 extends over 14 amino acids. Germline lookup yields CDR1 SGHTA and CDR2 FQGTGA. The CDR3 DNA is TGCGCCAGCAGCCGCGGGGATGGCTCCTACGAGCAGTACGTC. It specifies CASSRGDGSYEQYV.

The chain recombines TRBV29-1 with TRBJ2-7; D not resolved. The CDR3 extends over 11 amino acids. Germline V lookup: CDR1 SQVTM, CDR2 ANQGSEA. V shed 5 bases and J shed 4 bases, with 9 bases lying between them. The CDR3 is CSVLITYEQYF. DNA for the CDR3: TGCAGCGTTTTGATCACATACGAGCAGTACTTC.

This clonotype was seen a few times. V gene TRBV2 combines with J gene TRBJ2-5; D ambiguous. CDR3 length: 12 residues. V lost 3 bases and J 6 bases, leaving 8 bases between the germline ends. The germline gives CDR1 SNHLY, CDR2 FYNNEI. CDR3 in DNA: TGTGCCAGCAGTGACGAGTGGAAGACCCAGTACTTC. This encodes CASSDEWKTQYF.

This clonotype was observed many times. The CDR3 DNA follows: TGTGCCATCAGTGACGAGGGCACGGGCGGTGAGCAGTTCTTC. It specifies CAISDEGTGGEQFF. V and J are TRBV10-3 and TRBJ2-1; TRBD2 might be the D (5 bases). The V gene lost 3 bases and the J gene lost 9 bases, with 15 bases spanning the gap. Germline CDR1 is ENHRY and CDR2 is SYGVKD. The length of the CDR3 is 14 residues.

This chain's CDR3 is CASSSRTGINYGYTF. Written as DNA, the CDR3 is TGTGCCAGCAGCTCGCGGACAGGGATTAACTATGGCTACACCTTC. The chain employs TRBV7-9 and TRBJ1-2; 8 bases agree with TRBD1. Germline values: CDR1 SEHNR, CDR2 FQNEAQ (reference sequence). Losses at the gene ends were 4 bases for V and 1 base for J; bases not matched to a gene: 5. This CDR3 region has 15 residues.

The chain links TRBV12-3 or TRBV12-4 to TRBJ2-2; 12 bases are shared with TRBD2. Trimming removed 6 bases from V and 6 bases from J; junction bases left unmatched: 8. This CDR3 region has 16 residues. CDR3 residues: CASRKTSGSRAGELFF. The CDR3 bases are TGTGCCAGCAGGAAGACTAGCGGGAGTAGGGCCGGGGAGCTGTTTTTT.

This clonotype was counted ten times or more. V and J are TRBV12-3 or TRBV12-4 and TRBJ2-3; TRBD2 agrees at 7 bases. The CDR3 spans 15 residues. V lost 4 bases to trimming and J lost 2 bases; unmatched junction nucleotides: 6. CDR3 loop: CASSWVAGLTDTQYF. The CDR3 DNA reads as TGTGCCAGCAGTTGGGTAGCGGGCCTCACAGATACGCAGTATTTT.

This clonotype was seen only a few times. The rearrangement uses TRBV2 and TRBJ1-5, with D tentatively TRBD1 (6 bases). The V end was cut by 8 bases, the J end by 0 bases, with 11 bases between. This CDR3 is 14 amino acids long. Germline assignment: CDR1 SNHLY and CDR2 FYNNEI. The CDR3 nucleotides read TGTGCCAGCGCCGGACAGCTTAGCAATCAGCCCCAGCATTTT. Encoded protein: CASAGQLSNQPQHF.

Note on this clonotype: The germline gene is not matched at one end of the junction; a read error may be the cause. The rearrangement links TRBV6-2 or TRBV6-3 to TRBJ1-1; D gene uncertain. The V gene's germline CDR1 is MNHEY and CDR2 SVGEGT. CDR3 length: 16 amino acids. The DNA of the CDR3 is TGTGCCAGCAGTTACCAAAGGTTCCAGGCTAACACTAAAGCTTTCTTT. Translation gives CASSYQRFQANTKAFF.

Many counts were recorded for this clonotype. CDR3 in amino acids: CASSVLAGGPPYNEQFF. DNA for the CDR3: TGTGCCAGCAGCGTCCTAGCGGGGGGGCCTCCCTACAATGAGCAGTTCTTC. This chain uses TRBV5-6 with TRBJ2-1; 12 bases are shared with TRBD2. CDR3 size: 17 residues. Germline-derived CDR1 and CDR2 are SGHDT and YYEEEE. With 4 bases clipped from V and 2 bases from J, the junction kept 7 bases outside the gene matches.

This clonotype has a handful of counts. The rearrangement links TRBV5-6 to TRBJ2-7, with 7 bases lining up with TRBD1. V dropped 4 bases and J dropped 0; count of bases not matched to a gene: 4. Germline loops: CDR1 SGHDT, CDR2 YYEEEE. This CDR3 has 14 residues. DNA for the CDR3: TGTGCCAGCAGCAACAACAGGGGCTCCTACGAGCAGTACTTC. This sequence encodes CASSNNRGSYEQYF.

The genes are TRBV6-1 and TRBJ2-1, with 11 bases that match TRBD2. Germline V gives CDR1 MNHNS, CDR2 SASEGT. V shed 8 bases, J shed 8 bases, and the junction held 11 bases outside the gene matches. The CDR3 is made up of 15 amino acids. In DNA form, the CDR3 reads TGTGCCAGCTCACCACGGTTAGCGGGAGGGGATGAGCAGTTCTTC. Amino acid sequence: CASSPRLAGGDEQFF.

Remarks on this clonotype: The CDR3 does not end in the conserved phenylalanine or tryptophan, so this is likely a read error. The chain employs TRBV29-1 and TRBJ2-1, with 8 bases identical to TRBD1. From germline, CDR1 is SQVTM and CDR2 ANQGSEA. J was trimmed by 7 bases and V by 0 bases; bases with no gene match: 5. CDR3 size: 14 residues. CDR3 residues: CSVEDNRGLNEQFL. As DNA, the CDR3 is TGCAGCGTTGAAGACAACAGGGGGTTGAATGAGCAGTTCCTC.

This clonotype was seen ten or more times. Germline is not matched at one junction end, which may reflect a read error. The genes are TRBV27 and TRBJ2-2; weak D call: TRBD2 (5 bases). The CDR3 has 14 amino acids. Germline assignment: CDR1 MNHEY and CDR2 SMNVEV (reference sequence). CDR3 amino acids: CASSLPENTGELFF. The CDR3 DNA follows: TGTGCCAGCAGTTTGCCGGAGAACACCGGGGAGCTGTTTTTC.

The chain couples TRBV19 to TRBJ1-1; 12 bases match TRBD1. The CDR3 has 15 amino acids. The V and J ends lost 4 bases and 6 bases, in that order; junction bases with no gene match: 6. Germline lookup yields CDR1 LNHDA and CDR2 SQIVND (reference sequence). This CDR3 reads CASSRDRGLVSEAFF. DNA of the CDR3: TGTGCCAGTAGTAGGGACAGGGGGCTCGTCTCTGAAGCTTTCTTT.

This chain uses TRBV9 with TRBJ2-7, with 7 bases lining up with TRBD1. V was pared by 4 bases and J by 0 bases, with 10 bases of the junction left unmatched. Germline lookup yields CDR1 SGDLS and CDR2 YYNGEE. This CDR3 is built from 16 residues. The CDR3 loop reads CASSPLKGQSSYEQYF. In DNA form, the CDR3 reads TGTGCCAGCAGCCCCCTCAAGGGACAGAGCTCCTACGAGCAGTACTTC. The full variable domain, in which reference TRBV9 and TRBJ2-7 provide the parts outside the CDR3, is DSGVTQTPKHLITATGQRVTLRCSPRSGDLSVYWYQQSLDQGLQFLIQYYNGEERAKGNILERFSAQQFPDLHSELNLSSLELGDSALYFCASSPLKGQSSYEQYFGPGTRLTVT.

The V gene is TRBV7-6, the J gene TRBJ2-7, with D possibly called TRBD1 or TRBD2 (5 bases each). Germline-derived CDR1 and CDR2 are SGHVS and FNYEAQ. V shed 4 bases and J shed 2 bases, with 9 bases lying between them. This CDR3 is built from 13 residues. CDR3 coding DNA: TGTGCCAGCAGCTACGGGGCTACCTACGAGCAGTACTTC. Translating gives CASSYGATYEQYF.

This clonotype was counted only a few times. The V gene is TRBV6-4, the J gene TRBJ2-1; 10 bases map to TRBD2. V dropped 2 bases and J dropped 8; count of bases not matched to a gene: 9. CDR1 and CDR2 from the germline V gene are MRHNA and SNTAGT. The CDR3 length is 16 residues. CDR3 sequence (DNA): TGTGCCAGCAGTGACGGTGTAGCGGGAGGTATCGATGAGCAGTTCTTC. It encodes CASSDGVAGGIDEQFF.